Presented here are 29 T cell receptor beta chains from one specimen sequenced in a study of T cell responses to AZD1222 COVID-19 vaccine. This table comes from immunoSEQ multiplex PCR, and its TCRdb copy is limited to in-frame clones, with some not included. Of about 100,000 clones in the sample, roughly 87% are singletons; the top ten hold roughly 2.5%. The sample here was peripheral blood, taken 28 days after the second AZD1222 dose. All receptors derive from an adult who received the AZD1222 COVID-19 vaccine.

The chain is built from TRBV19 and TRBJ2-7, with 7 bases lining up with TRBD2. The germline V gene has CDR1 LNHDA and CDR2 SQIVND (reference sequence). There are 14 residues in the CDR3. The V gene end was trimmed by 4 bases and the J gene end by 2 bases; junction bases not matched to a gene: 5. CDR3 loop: CASSSHGRTYEQYF. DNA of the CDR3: TGTGCCAGTAGTAGCCACGGGAGGACCTACGAGCAGTACTTC.

Here the CDR3 reads CASSRSQGSNEKLFF. The DNA for the CDR3 is TGCGCCAGCAGTCGATCACAGGGGTCGAATGAAAAACTGTTTTTT. The chain links TRBV5-1 to TRBJ1-4; 7 positions agree with TRBD1. This CDR3 contains 15 residues. Germline CDR1 reads SGHRS; CDR2 reads YFSETQ. V was clipped by 5 bases and J by 5 bases; unmatched bases: 9. Combining the CDR3 with reference TRBV5-1 and TRBJ1-4 gives the whole variable domain KAGVTQTPRYLIKTRGQQVTLSCSPISGHRSVSWYQQTPGQGLQFLFEYFSETQRNKGNFPGRFSGRQFSNSRSEMNVSTLELGDSALYLCASSRSQGSNEKLFFGSGTQLSVL.

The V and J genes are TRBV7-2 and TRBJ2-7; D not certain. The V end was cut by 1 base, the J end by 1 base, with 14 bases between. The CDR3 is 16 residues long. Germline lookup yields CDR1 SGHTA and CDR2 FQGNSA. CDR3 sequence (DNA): TGTGCCAGCAGCTTAGTTCTAAGCGTGAATTCCTACGAGCAGTACTTC. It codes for CASSLVLSVNSYEQYF.

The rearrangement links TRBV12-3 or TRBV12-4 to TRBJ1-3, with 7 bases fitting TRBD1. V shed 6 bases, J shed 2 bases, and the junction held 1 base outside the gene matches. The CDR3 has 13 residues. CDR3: CASSQGAGNTIYF. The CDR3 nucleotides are TGTGCCAGCAGCCAGGGGGCTGGAAACACCATATATTTT.

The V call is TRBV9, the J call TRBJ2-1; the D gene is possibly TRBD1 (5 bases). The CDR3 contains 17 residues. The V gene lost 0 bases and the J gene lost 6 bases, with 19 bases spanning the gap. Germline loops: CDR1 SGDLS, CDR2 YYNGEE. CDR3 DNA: TGTGCCAGCAGCGTAGGGGGCGCAGGGTTAAAGGGCAATGAGCAGTTCTTC. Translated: CASSVGGAGLKGNEQFF.

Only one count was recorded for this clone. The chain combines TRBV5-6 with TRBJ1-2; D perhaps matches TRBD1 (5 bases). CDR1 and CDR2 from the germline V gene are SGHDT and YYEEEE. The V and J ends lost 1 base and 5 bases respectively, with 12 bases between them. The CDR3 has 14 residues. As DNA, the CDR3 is TGTGCCAGCAGCTTGATAGGGGCCTCGTATGGCTACACCTTC. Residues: CASSLIGASYGYTF.

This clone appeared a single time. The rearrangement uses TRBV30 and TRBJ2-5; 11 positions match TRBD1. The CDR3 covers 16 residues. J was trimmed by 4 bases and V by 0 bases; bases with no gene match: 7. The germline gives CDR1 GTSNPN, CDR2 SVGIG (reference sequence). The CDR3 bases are TGTGCCTGGAGTGTTTCAGCCGGGACAGGGGGAGAGACCCAGTACTTC. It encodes CAWSVSAGTGGETQYF.

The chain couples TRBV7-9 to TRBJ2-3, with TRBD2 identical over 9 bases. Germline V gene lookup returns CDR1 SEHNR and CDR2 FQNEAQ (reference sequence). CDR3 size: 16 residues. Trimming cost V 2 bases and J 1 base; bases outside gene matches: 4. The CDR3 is CASSLTRLAGTDTQYF. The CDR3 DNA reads TGTGCCAGCAGCTTAACTCGACTAGCGGGCACAGATACGCAGTATTTT.

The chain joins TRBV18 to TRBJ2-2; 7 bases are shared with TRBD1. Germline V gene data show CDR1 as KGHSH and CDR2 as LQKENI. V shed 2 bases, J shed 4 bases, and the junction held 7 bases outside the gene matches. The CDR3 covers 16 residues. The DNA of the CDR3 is TGTGCCAGCTCACCAGGGCAGACAGGGTCCACCGGGGAGCTGTTTTTT. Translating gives CASSPGQTGSTGELFF.

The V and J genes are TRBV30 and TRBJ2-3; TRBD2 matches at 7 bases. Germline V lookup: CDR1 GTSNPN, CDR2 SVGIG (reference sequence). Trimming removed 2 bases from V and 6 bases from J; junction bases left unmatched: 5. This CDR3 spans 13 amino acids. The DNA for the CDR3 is TGTGCCTGGAGTCCCGGACTAGTTGATACGCAGTATTTT. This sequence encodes CAWSPGLVDTQYF.

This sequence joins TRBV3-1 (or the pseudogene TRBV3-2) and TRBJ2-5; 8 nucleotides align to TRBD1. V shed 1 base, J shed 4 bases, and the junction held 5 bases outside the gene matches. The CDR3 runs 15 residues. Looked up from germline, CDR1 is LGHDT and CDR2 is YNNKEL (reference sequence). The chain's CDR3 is CASSQGLQGGETQYF. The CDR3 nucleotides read TGTGCCAGCAGCCAAGGACTACAGGGGGGAGAGACCCAGTACTTC.

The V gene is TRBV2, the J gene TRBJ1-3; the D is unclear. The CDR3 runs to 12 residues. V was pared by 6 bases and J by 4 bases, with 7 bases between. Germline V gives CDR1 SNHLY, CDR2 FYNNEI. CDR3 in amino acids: CASRVGGNTIYF. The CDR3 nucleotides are TGTGCCAGCAGGGTGGGCGGAAACACCATATATTTT.

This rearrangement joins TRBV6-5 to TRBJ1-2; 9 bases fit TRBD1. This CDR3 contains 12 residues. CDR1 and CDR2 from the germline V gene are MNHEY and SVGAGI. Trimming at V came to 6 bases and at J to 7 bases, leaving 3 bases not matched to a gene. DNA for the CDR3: TGTGCCAGCAGGAAGGGACAGGGTGGCTACACCTTC. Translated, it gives CASRKGQGGYTF.

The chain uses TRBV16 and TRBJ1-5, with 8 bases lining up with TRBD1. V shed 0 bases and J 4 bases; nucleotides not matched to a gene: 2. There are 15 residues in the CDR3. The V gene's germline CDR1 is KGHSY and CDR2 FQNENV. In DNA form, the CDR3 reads TGTGCCAGCAGCCAATCTGGGACAGGTAATCAGCCCCAGCATTTT. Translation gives CASSQSGTGNQPQHF.

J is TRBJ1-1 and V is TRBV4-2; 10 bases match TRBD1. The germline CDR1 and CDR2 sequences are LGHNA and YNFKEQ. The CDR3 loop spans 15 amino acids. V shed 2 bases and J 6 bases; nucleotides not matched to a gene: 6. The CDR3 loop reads CASSQWGTGAPEAFF. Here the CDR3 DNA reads TGTGCCAGCAGCCAATGGGGGACAGGGGCCCCTGAAGCTTTCTTT.

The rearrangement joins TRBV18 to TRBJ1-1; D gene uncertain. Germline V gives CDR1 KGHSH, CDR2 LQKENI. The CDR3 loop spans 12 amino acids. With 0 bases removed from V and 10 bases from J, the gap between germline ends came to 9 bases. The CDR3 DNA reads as TGTGCCAGCTCACCACCAGAGGGTAGAGCTTTCTTT. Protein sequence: CASSPPEGRAFF.

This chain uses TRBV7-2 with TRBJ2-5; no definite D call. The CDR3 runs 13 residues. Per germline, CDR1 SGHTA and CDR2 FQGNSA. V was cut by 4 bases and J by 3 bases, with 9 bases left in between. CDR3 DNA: TGTGCCAGCAGCTGGGATATAAAAGAGACCCAGTACTTC. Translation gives CASSWDIKETQYF.

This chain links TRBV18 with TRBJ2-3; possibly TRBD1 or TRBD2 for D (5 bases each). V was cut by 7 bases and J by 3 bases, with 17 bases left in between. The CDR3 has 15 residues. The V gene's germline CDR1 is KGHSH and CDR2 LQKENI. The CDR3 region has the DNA TGTGCCAGCTGCACGACACCCGGGGCGACAGATACGCAGTATTTT. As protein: CASCTTPGATDTQYF.

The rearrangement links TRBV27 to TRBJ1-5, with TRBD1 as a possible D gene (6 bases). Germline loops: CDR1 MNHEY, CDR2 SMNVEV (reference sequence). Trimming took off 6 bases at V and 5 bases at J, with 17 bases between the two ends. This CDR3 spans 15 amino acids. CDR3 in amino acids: CASRLQGQWDQPQHF. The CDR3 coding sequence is TGTGCCAGCAGGCTCCAGGGGCAGTGGGATCAGCCCCAGCATTTT.

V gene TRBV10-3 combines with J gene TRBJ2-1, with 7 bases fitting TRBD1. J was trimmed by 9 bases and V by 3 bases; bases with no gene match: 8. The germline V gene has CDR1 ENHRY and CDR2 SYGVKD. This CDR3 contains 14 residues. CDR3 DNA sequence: TGTGCCATCAGTGACGGGCAGGGGGACGTTGAGCAGTTCTTC. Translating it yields CAISDGQGDVEQFF.

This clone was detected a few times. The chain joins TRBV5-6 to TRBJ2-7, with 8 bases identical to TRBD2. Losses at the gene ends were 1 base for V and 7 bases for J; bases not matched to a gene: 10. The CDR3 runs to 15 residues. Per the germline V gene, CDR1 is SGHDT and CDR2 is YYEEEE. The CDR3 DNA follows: TGTGCCAGCAGCTTGTTACCAGCGGGAGCAAATGAGCAGTACTTC. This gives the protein CASSLLPAGANEQYF.

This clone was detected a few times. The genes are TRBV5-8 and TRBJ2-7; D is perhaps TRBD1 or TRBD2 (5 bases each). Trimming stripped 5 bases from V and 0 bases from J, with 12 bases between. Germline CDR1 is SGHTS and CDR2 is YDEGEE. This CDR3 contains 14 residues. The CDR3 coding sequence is TGTGCCAGCAGACCACTAGACAGCTCCTACGAGCAGTACTTC. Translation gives CASRPLDSSYEQYF. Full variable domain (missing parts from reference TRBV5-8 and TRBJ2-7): EAGVTQSPTHLIKTRGQQATLRCSPISGHTSVYWYQQALGLGLQFLLWYDEGEERNRGNFPPRFSGRQFPNYSSELNVNALELEDSALYLCASRPLDSSYEQYFGPGTRLTVT.

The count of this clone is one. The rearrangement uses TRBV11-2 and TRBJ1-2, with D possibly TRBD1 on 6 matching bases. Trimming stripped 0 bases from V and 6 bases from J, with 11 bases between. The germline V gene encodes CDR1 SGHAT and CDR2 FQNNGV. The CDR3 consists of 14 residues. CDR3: CASSLDVGGNGYTF. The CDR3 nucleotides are TGTGCCAGCAGCTTAGATGTTGGGGGCAATGGCTACACCTTC.

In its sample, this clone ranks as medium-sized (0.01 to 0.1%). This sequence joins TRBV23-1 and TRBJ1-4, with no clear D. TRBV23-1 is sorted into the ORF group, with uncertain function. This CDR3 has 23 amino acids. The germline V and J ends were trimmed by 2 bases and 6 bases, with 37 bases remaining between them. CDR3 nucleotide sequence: TGCGCCAGCAGTCAACCTGCTGGACGGGGTTATCAAATTAAGTGTAGGGAGGATGAAAAACTGTTTTTT. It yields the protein CASSQPAGRGYQIKCREDEKLFF.

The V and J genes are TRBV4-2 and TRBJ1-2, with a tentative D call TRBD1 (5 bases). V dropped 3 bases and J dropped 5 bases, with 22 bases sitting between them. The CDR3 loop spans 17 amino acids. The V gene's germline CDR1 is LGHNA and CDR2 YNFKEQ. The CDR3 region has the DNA TGTGCCAGCAGCCACGCTACATGGGCGCAGGGTGGATATGGCTACACCTTC. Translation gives CASSHATWAQGGYGYTF.

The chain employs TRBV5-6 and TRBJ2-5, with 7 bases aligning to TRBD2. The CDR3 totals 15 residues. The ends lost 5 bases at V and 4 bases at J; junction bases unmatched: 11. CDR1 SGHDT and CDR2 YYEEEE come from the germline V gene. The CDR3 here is CASRTSGGGRETQYF. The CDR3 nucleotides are TGTGCCAGCAGAACTTCGGGCGGGGGTAGAGAGACCCAGTACTTC.

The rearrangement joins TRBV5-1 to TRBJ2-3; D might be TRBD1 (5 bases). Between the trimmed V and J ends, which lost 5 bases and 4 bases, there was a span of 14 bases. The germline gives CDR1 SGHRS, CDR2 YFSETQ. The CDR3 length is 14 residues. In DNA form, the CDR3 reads TGCGCCAGCAGGGTGGCAGGGTCTGCAGATACGCAGTATTTT. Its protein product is CASRVAGSADTQYF.

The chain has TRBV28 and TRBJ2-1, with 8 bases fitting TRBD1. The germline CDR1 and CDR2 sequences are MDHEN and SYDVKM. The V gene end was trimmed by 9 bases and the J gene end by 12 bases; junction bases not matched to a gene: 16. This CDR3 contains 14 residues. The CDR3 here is CASSRGQGPKGQFF. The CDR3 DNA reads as TGTGCCAGTTCTAGAGGACAGGGCCCTAAGGGGCAGTTCTTC.

This CDR3 reads CASSRGDTEAFF. CDR3 nucleotide sequence: TGTGCCAGCAGTCGGGGGGACACTGAAGCTTTCTTT. The chain links TRBV6-5 to TRBJ1-1; a weak D match, TRBD1 (5 bases). Trimming removed 5 bases from V and 3 bases from J, with 7 bases in between. The germline V gene has CDR1 MNHEY and CDR2 SVGAGI. This CDR3 has 12 residues.